This T cell receptor beta chain was retrieved from a study of shared clonotypes between healthy human individuals. General observations from the study: Clonotype sharing across a few donors was observed for around 4.5% of naive CD4 clonotypes.

CDR3 length equals 13 residues. The germline CDR1 and CDR2 sequences are SGDLS and YYNGEE. V was clipped by 0 bases and J by 7 bases, with 11 bases between them. Donors were Caucasian adults residing in Nashville, Tennessee, USA. Splitting of CD4+ cells produced CD45RA+ naive and CD45RA-negative memory subsets. On this clone: Its target is not known.

Under the authors' procedure: Sequence data from immunoSEQ were junction-only and lacked quality scores; consequently, filtering differed. Some clones are missing from TCRdb's copy, which holds only in-frame ones; the method was immunoSEQ multiplex PCR. V and J calls and clone size are copied from that table; D and trimming were computed from the DNA. The table has millions of clones, 90% to 95% seen once. The source material was naive CD4+ T cells sorted from blood. Subset described: CD45RA+ positively selected. This TCR was sampled from a man between 18 and 35 years old in good health. The chain joins TRBV9 to TRBJ2-7; D is perhaps TRBD1 or TRBD2 (7 bases each). The chain's CDR3 is CASSVAGGEEQYF. The CDR3 DNA sequence: TGTGCCAGCAGCGTAGCAGGGGGGGAGGAGCAGTACTTC.